This T cell receptor beta chain was recovered during a study of blood T cell repertoires in COVID-19. The wider study: The United States, Italy and Spain supplied acute and convalescent COVID-19 samples.

Method: immunoSEQ multiplex PCR; TCRdb's copy keeps in-frame clones and lacks some. This sample has about 270,000 clones; over 75% occur once, and the top ten carry about 9.1%. Germline values: CDR1 MNHEY, CDR2 SMNVEV (reference sequence). V lost 8 bases to trimming and J lost 0 bases, with 17 bases between them. This CDR3 has 15 amino acids. What was sequenced was peripheral blood. The V gene is TRBV27, the J gene TRBJ2-7; TRBD2 might be the D (6 bases). This TCR was recovered from a human donor in a cohort sampled during active COVID-19. The CDR3 sequence is CASGRTGFPSYEQYF. Here the CDR3 DNA reads TGTGCCAGCGGGAGGACGGGGTTCCCCTCCTACGAGCAGTACTTC.